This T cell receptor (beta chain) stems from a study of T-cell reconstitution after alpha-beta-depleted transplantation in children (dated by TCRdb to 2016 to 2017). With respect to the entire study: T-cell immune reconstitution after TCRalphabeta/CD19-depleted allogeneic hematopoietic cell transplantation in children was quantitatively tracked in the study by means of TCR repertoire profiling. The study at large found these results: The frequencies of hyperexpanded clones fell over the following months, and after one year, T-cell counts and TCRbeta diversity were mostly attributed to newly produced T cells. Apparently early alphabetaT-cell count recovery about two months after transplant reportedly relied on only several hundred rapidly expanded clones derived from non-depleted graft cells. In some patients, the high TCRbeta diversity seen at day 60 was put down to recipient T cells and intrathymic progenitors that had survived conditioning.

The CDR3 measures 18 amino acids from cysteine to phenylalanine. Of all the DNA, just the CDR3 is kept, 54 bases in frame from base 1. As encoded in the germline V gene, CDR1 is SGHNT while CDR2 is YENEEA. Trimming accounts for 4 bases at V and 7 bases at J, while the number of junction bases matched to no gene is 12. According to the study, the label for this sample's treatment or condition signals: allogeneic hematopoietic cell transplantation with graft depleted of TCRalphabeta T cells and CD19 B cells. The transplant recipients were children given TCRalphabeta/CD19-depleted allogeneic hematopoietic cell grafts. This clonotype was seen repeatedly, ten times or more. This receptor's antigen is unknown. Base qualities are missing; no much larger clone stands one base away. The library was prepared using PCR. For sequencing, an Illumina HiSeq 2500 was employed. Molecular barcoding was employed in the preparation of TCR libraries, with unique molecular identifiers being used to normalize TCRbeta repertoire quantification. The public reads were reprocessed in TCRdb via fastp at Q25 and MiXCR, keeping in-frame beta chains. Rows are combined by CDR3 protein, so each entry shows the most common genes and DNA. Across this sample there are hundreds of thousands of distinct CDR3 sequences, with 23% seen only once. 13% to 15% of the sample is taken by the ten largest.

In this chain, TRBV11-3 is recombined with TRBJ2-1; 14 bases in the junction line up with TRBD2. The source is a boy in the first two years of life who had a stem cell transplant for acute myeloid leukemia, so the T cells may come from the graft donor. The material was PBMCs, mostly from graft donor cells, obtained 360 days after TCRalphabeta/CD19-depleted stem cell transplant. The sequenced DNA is TGTGCCAGCAGCTCAACCTGGACTAGCGGGGGGCCTTTGAATGAGCAGTTCTTC. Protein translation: CASSSTWTSGGPLNEQFF.